A single T cell receptor (beta chain) is shown here with its context. The germline V gene encodes CDR1 MNHNY and CDR2 SVGAGI (reference sequence). The CDR3 contains 14 residues. Trimming took 6 bases from V and 5 from J; bases not matched to a gene: 6. This sample is part of a study of OX40 agonist ivuxolimab in advanced cancers. Assay: immunoSEQ multiplex PCR; the TCRdb copy retains only in-frame clones and omits some. The sample shows around 60,000 clones, about 88% of them seen only once. This chain connects TRBV6-6 to TRBJ1-5, with TRBD1 matching 8 bases. The source of this sequence is an adult with an advanced solid tumor such as melanoma, head and neck, liver or kidney cancer. Source: CD4+ or CD8+ T cells sorted from blood, taken in a trial of the OX40 agonist ivuxolimab. For the CDR3, the DNA is TGTGCCAGCAGCTTAACAGGGGGGGATCAGCCCCAGCATTTT. This sequence encodes CASSLTGGDQPQHF.